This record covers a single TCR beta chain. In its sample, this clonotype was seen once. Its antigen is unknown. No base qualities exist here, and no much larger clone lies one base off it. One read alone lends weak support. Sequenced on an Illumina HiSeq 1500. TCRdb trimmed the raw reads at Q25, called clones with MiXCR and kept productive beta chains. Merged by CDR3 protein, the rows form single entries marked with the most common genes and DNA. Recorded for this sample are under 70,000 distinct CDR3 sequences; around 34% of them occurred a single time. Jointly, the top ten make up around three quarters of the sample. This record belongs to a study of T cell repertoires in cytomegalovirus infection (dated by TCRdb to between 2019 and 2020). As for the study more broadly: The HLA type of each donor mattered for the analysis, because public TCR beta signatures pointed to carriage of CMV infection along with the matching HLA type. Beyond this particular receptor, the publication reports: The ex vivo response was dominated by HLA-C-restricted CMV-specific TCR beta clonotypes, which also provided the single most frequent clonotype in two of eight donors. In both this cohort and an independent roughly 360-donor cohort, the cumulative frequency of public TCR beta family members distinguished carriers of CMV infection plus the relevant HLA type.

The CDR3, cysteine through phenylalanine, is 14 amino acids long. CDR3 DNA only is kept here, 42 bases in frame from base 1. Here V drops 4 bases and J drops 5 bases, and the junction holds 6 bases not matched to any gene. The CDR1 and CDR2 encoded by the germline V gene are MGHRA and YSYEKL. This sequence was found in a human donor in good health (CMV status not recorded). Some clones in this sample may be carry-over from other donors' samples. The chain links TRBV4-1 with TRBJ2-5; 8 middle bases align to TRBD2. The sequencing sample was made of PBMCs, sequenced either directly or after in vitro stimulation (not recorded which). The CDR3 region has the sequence CASSPIAGLETQYF. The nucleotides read TGCGCCAGCAGCCCCATAGCGGGATTGGAGACCCAGTACTTC.